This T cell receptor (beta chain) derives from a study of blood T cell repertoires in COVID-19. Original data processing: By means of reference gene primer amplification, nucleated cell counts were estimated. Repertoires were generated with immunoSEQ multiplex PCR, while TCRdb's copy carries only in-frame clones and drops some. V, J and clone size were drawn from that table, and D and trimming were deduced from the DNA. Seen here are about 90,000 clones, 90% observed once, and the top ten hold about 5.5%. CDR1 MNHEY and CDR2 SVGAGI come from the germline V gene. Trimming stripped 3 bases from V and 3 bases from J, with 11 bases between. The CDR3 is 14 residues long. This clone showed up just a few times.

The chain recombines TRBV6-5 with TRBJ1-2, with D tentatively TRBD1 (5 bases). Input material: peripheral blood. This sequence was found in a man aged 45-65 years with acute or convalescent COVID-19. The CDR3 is CASSYSSTDYGYTF. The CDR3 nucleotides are TGTGCCAGCAGTTATTCCTCGACAGACTATGGCTACACCTTC.